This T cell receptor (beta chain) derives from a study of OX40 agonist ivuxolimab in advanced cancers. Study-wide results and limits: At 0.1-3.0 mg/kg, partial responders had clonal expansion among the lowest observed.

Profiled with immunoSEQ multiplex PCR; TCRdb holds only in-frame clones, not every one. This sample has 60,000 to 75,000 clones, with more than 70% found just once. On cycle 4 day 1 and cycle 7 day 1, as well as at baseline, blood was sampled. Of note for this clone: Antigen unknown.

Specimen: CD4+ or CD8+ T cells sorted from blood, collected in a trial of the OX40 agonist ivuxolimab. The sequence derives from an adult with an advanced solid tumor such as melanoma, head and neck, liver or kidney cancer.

The CDR3 region is CASSPQNNSPLHF. The CDR3 region has the DNA TGCGCCAGCAGCCCACAGAATAATTCACCCCTCCACTTT. The V call is TRBV4-3, the J call TRBJ1-6; no firm D call. Germline V gives CDR1 LGHNA, CDR2 YSLEER. The CDR3 spans 13 residues. The V gene lost 4 bases and the J gene lost 5 bases, with 6 bases spanning the gap.